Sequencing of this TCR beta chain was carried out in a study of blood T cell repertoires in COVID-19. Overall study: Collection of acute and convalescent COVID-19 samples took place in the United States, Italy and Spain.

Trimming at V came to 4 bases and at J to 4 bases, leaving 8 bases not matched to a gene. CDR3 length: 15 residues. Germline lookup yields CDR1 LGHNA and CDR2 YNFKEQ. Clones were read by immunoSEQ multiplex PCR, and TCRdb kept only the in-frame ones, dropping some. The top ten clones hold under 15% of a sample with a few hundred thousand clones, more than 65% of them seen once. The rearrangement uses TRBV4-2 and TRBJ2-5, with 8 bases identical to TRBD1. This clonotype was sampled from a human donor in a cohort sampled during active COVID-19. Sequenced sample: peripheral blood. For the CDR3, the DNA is TGTGCCAGCAGCCCCCGAGGACAGGGCCGAGAGACCCAGTACTTC. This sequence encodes CASSPRGQGRETQYF.